These 15 T cell receptor beta chains came from one sample sequenced in a study of blood T cell repertoires in COVID-19. Clones were read by immunoSEQ multiplex PCR, and TCRdb kept only the in-frame ones, dropping some. This table has 220,000 or so clones, 84% appearing once. The sample consisted of PBMCs or T cells enriched from blood (not recorded which). The receptors originated from a woman in her thirties or forties who had recovered from COVID-19.

This clone has just a few counts. The chain links TRBV19 to TRBJ2-7, with D possibly being TRBD2 (5 bases). From germline, CDR1 is LNHDA and CDR2 SQIVND (reference sequence). The CDR3 runs 14 residues. Trimming removed 3 bases from V and 3 bases from J, with 12 bases in between. The chain's CDR3 is CASSIGLGFYEQYF. CDR3 DNA: TGTGCCAGTAGTATCGGACTGGGATTCTACGAGCAGTACTTC.

The chain employs TRBV13 and TRBJ1-2; weak D call: TRBD1 (5 bases). Trimming took off 2 bases at V and 2 bases at J, with 12 bases between the two ends. CDR1 PRHDT and CDR2 FYEKMQ come from the germline V gene (reference sequence). The length of the CDR3 is 15 residues. The CDR3, as DNA: TGTGCCAGCAGCTTACGTGGGGGGTACAACTATGGCTACACCTTC. Protein sequence: CASSLRGGYNYGYTF.

The chain joins TRBV11-3 to TRBJ2-1; the match to TRBD2 covers 11 bases. The length of the CDR3 is 14 residues. Germline assignment: CDR1 SGHNT and CDR2 YENEEA. Trimming at V came to 10 bases and at J to 7 bases, leaving 9 bases not matched to a gene. The chain's CDR3 is CANGELAGDNEQFF. The DNA for the CDR3 is TGTGCCAACGGTGAACTAGCGGGAGATAATGAGCAGTTCTTC. Full variable domain (rest looked up from reference TRBV11-3 and TRBJ2-1): EAGVVQSPRYKIIEKKQPVAFWCNPISGHNTLYWYLQNLGQGPELLIRYENEEAVDDSQLPKDRFSAERLKGVDSTLKIQPAELGDSAVYLCANGELAGDNEQFFGPGTRLTVL.

The chain has TRBV27 and TRBJ2-2, with 9 bases identical to TRBD2. This CDR3 region has 17 residues. Germline loops: CDR1 MNHEY, CDR2 SMNVEV (reference sequence). V shed 2 bases, J shed 4 bases, and the junction held 8 bases outside the gene matches. This chain's CDR3 is CASSLLQTSGTTGELFF. The DNA for the CDR3 is TGTGCCAGCAGTTTACTTCAGACTAGCGGAACCACCGGGGAGCTGTTTTTT.

CDR3 nucleotides: TGCGCCAGCAGTTGGGACAGGTTCAGTGAGCAGTTCTTC. Translating gives CASSWDRFSEQFF. This rearrangement joins TRBV10-1 to TRBJ2-1, with 8 bases matching TRBD1. This CDR3 contains 13 residues. V was clipped by 5 bases and J by 9 bases; unmatched bases: 6. Looked up from germline, CDR1 is WNHNN and CDR2 is SYGVQD (reference sequence).

The V and J genes are TRBV29-1 and TRBJ1-1; weak D call: TRBD1 (6 bases). The CDR3 consists of 12 residues. The germline CDR1 and CDR2 sequences are SQVTM and ANQGSEA. The germline V and J ends were trimmed by 7 bases and 6 bases, with 15 bases remaining between them. This chain's CDR3 is CSAPGGRAEAFF. The CDR3 region has the DNA TGCAGCGCCCCGGGGGGGCGGGCTGAAGCTTTCTTT.

The rearrangement links TRBV2 to TRBJ2-2; 12 bases align to TRBD2. The ends lost 4 bases at V and 7 bases at J; junction bases unmatched: 10. The CDR3 contains 17 residues. The germline V gene has CDR1 SNHLY and CDR2 FYNNEI. The chain's CDR3 is CASSAPSGRAVGGELFF. The CDR3 nucleotides are TGTGCCAGCAGTGCCCCTAGCGGGAGGGCCGTGGGCGGGGAGCTGTTTTTT.

CDR3 residues: CASSGTLSGNTIYF. The CDR3 nucleotides are TGTGCCAGCAGCGGGACACTCTCTGGAAACACCATATATTTT. The chain employs TRBV3-1 (or the pseudogene TRBV3-2) and TRBJ1-3; TRBD1 might be the D (6 bases). Germline CDR1 reads LGHDT; CDR2 reads YNNKEL (reference sequence). The CDR3 consists of 14 residues. V was clipped by 5 bases and J by 0 bases, with 8 bases between them.

A single count supports this clone. The chain uses TRBV11-2 and TRBJ2-2; the D is unclear. This CDR3 contains 15 residues. Per the germline V gene, CDR1 is SGHAT and CDR2 is FQNNGV. Between the trimmed V and J ends, which lost 6 bases and 2 bases, there was a span of 13 bases. The CDR3 reads CASSYRLANTGELFF. The CDR3 DNA reads as TGTGCCAGCAGTTATAGACTCGCAAACACCGGGGAGCTGTTTTTT. Looking up the rest from reference TRBV11-2 and TRBJ2-2 gives the full variable domain: EAGVAQSPRYKIIEKRQSVAFWCNPISGHATLYWYQQILGQGPKLLIQFQNNGVVDDSQLPKDRFSAERLKGVDSTLKIQPAKLEDSAVYLCASSYRLANTGELFFGEGSRLTVL.

The CDR3: CASSLAVLGLGGELFF. CDR3 bases: TGCGCCAGCAGCTTGGCCGTACTAGGGTTAGGCGGGGAGCTGTTTTTT. The chain carries TRBV5-1 and TRBJ2-2; possible D gene TRBD2, 5 bases. V gave up 0 bases and J gave up 7 bases, with 16 bases separating them. The germline V gene encodes CDR1 SGHRS and CDR2 YFSETQ. This CDR3 region has 16 residues.

The chain links TRBV28 to TRBJ2-7, with 10 bases fitting TRBD1. CDR1 and CDR2 (germline): MDHEN, SYDVKM. The ends lost 7 bases at V and 2 bases at J; junction bases unmatched: 2. CDR3 length equals 13 residues. The DNA of the CDR3 is TGTGCCAGCACCGGACAGGGGGCCTACGAGCAGTACGTC. Its translation is CASTGQGAYEQYV.

This chain connects TRBV2 to TRBJ1-1, with a tentative D call TRBD1 (6 bases). CDR3 length: 14 residues. V was shortened by 4 bases and J by 1 base, with 10 bases between the two germline ends. Germline CDR1 and CDR2: SNHLY and FYNNEI. The chain's CDR3 is CASSGTVRNTEAFF. DNA of the CDR3: TGTGCCAGCAGTGGGACAGTTAGGAACACTGAAGCTTTCTTT.

The rearrangement joins TRBV28 to TRBJ1-2; a weak D match, TRBD1 (6 bases). V dropped 5 bases and J dropped 8 bases, with 15 bases sitting between them. Germline CDR1 is MDHEN and CDR2 is SYDVKM. This CDR3 region has 13 residues. CDR3 loop: CASSPGQHLGYTF. The CDR3 coding sequence is TGTGCCAGCAGTCCGGGACAACATTTGGGCTACACCTTC.

The V gene is TRBV7-2, the J gene TRBJ2-1; unclear D gene. The germline V gene has CDR1 SGHTA and CDR2 FQGNSA. Trimming took off 1 base at V and 2 bases at J, with 9 bases between the two ends. This CDR3 is 15 amino acids long. CDR3 nucleotides: TGTGCCAGCAGCTTAGTGCGTTCCGCCTACAATGAGCAGTTCTTC. Encoded protein: CASSLVRSAYNEQFF.

The chain couples TRBV11-3 to TRBJ2-7, with 9 bases lining up with TRBD2. Germline V gene lookup returns CDR1 SGHNT and CDR2 YENEEA. CDR3 length equals 15 residues. J gave up 6 bases and V 6 bases, and 12 bases lay outside the gene matches. The CDR3 is CASSPPPGLASEQYV. In DNA form, the CDR3 reads TGTGCCAGCAGTCCCCCACCGGGACTAGCCTCCGAGCAGTACGTC.